The next 13 T cell receptor beta chains were all read from a single sample in a study of blood T cell repertoires in COVID-19. The repertoire was sequenced with immunoSEQ multiplex PCR; TCRdb's copy has only in-frame clones and lacks some. The data hold fewer than 85,000 clones, with roughly 89% observed a single time. The sequenced sample was peripheral blood. These receptors originate from a man aged 50-59 years with active COVID-19.

By proportion, this clone is medium-sized. The chain employs TRBV28 and TRBJ1-3; TRBD1 is a possible D gene (6 bases). The germline V gene encodes CDR1 MDHEN and CDR2 SYDVKM. The length of the CDR3 is 15 residues. V lost 5 bases and J 0 bases, leaving 11 bases between the germline ends. The CDR3 region is CASSIGQHSGNTIYF. In DNA form, the CDR3 reads TGTGCCAGCAGTATAGGACAGCACTCTGGAAACACCATATATTTT.

The gene calls are TRBV6-5 and TRBJ1-4; D not resolved. The CDR3 loop spans 14 amino acids. Trimming cost V 2 bases and J 8 bases, with 12 bases left between them. The germline V gene encodes CDR1 MNHEY and CDR2 SVGAGI. CDR3 nucleotide sequence: TGTGCCAGCAGTTACGGGCCCGGTGGGGAAAAACTGTTTTTT. It yields the protein CASSYGPGGEKLFF.

The CDR3 region is CASSRNSEETQYF. The CDR3 DNA reads TGTGCCAGCTCTCGTAACAGTGAGGAGACCCAGTACTTC. The gene calls are TRBV18 and TRBJ2-5; no firm D call. Germline CDR1 reads KGHSH; CDR2 reads LQKENI. This CDR3 is built from 13 residues. V lost 6 bases and J 5 bases, leaving 13 bases between the germline ends. Supplemented by reference TRBV18 and TRBJ2-5, the full variable domain reads NAGVMQNPRHLVRRRGQEARLRCSPMKGHSHVYWYRQLPEEGLKFMVYLQKENIIDESGMPKERFSAEFPKEGPSILRIQQVVRGDSAAYFCASSRNSEETQYFGPGTRLLVL.

The genes are TRBV7-8 and TRBJ2-7; D may be TRBD1 (6 bases). The CDR3 runs 17 residues. V was shortened by 5 bases and J by 3 bases, with 23 bases between the two germline ends. Germline assignment: CDR1 SGHVS and CDR2 FQNEAQ. As DNA, the CDR3 is TGTGCCAGCAGCCCGAGACTCCAGGGGAATGGGCTCTACGAGCAGTACTTC. Residues: CASSPRLQGNGLYEQYF. Combining the CDR3 with reference TRBV7-8 and TRBJ2-7 gives the whole variable domain GAGVSQSPRYKVAKRGQDVALRCDPISGHVSLFWYQQALGQGPEFLTYFQNEAQLDKSGLPSDRFFAERPEGSVSTLKIQRTQQEDSAVYLCASSPRLQGNGLYEQYFGPGTRLTVT.

This clone was found a few times. V usage is TRBV21-1 and J usage is TRBJ1-3. TRBV21-1 is noted as a pseudogene. The CDR3 has 14 residues. This CDR3 is CASSKSSGGHTIYF. CDR3 sequence (DNA): TGTGCCAGCAGCAAAAGCTCGGGCGGGCACACCATATATTTT.

The chain uses TRBV7-8 and TRBJ2-3; maybe TRBD2 (6 bases). Germline V lookup: CDR1 SGHVS, CDR2 FQNEAQ. The V end was cut by 2 bases, the J end by 11 bases, with 14 bases between. The CDR3 is 13 amino acids. This CDR3 reads CASSLTGVGQQYF. The CDR3 DNA reads TGTGCCAGCAGCTTAACGGGGGTGGGCCAGCAGTATTTT.

The chain couples TRBV6-5 to TRBJ1-2; D perhaps matches TRBD1 (6 bases). CDR3 length: 14 residues. Germline loops: CDR1 MNHEY, CDR2 SVGAGI. Trimming stripped 5 bases from V and 4 bases from J, with 14 bases between. This chain's CDR3 is CASSQAGTPYGYTF. The CDR3 coding sequence is TGTGCCAGCAGTCAGGCTGGGACACCCTATGGCTACACCTTC.

The V gene is TRBV7-8, the J gene TRBJ1-2; 9 nucleotides match TRBD1. From germline, CDR1 is SGHVS and CDR2 FQNEAQ. The junction had 1 base not matched to a gene; V was cut back by 0 bases and J by 5 bases. The CDR3 spans 14 residues. CDR3 protein: CASSLAGTGYGYTF. CDR3 DNA sequence: TGTGCCAGCAGCTTAGCGGGGACAGGGTATGGCTACACCTTC.

The chain links TRBV29-1 to TRBJ1-1; the D is unclear. V lost 4 bases, J lost 3 bases, and 6 bases lay in between. The CDR3 loop spans 11 amino acids. From germline, CDR1 is SQVTM and CDR2 ANQGSEA. The CDR3 DNA is TGCAGCGTTGCCGGAGACACTGAAGCTTTCTTT. It encodes CSVAGDTEAFF.

The gene calls are TRBV7-6 and TRBJ2-5; D gene unclear. CDR3 length equals 12 residues. The V end lost 5 bases, the J end lost 1 base, and 5 bases lay between the germline ends. Germline V gene sequence: CDR1 SGHVS, CDR2 FNYEAQ. Here the CDR3 reads CASSRLQETQYF. The CDR3 DNA is TGTGCCAGCAGCAGACTCCAAGAGACCCAGTACTTC.

The CDR3 region has the DNA TGTGCCAGCGGGGCAACAGGGTACTATGGCTACACCTTC. This encodes CASGATGYYGYTF. This chain uses TRBV5-4 with TRBJ1-2, with a weak D call TRBD1 (6 bases). This CDR3 has 13 amino acids. With 7 bases removed from V and 3 bases from J, the gap between germline ends came to 13 bases. Germline lookup yields CDR1 SGHNT and CDR2 YYREEE (reference sequence).

The chain couples TRBV13 to TRBJ2-3; 12 nucleotides match TRBD2. Germline V CDR1 and CDR2: PRHDT, FYEKMQ (reference sequence). The V segment lost 7 bases and the J segment 2 bases; nucleotides outside the gene matches: 4. The CDR3 runs 15 residues. The CDR3 coding sequence is TGTGCCAGCACCCTAGCGGGGGGGTCCACAGATACGCAGTATTTT. It translates to CASTLAGGSTDTQYF.

The chain has TRBV3-1 (or the pseudogene TRBV3-2) and TRBJ2-5, with TRBD1 as a possible D gene (5 bases). There are 12 residues in the CDR3. Germline V gene lookup returns CDR1 LGHDT and CDR2 YNNKEL (reference sequence). V was clipped by 0 bases and J by 9 bases, with 8 bases between them. The CDR3 DNA reads TGTGCCAGCAGCCAAGACAGGGTGGCCCAGTACTTC. Protein: CASSQDRVAQYF.